Each of the 22 T cell receptor beta chains below was sequenced from the same sample in a study of T cells in localized non-small cell lung cancer. Produced via immunoSEQ multiplex PCR; TCRdb's table is partial and in-frame only. The repertoire holds over 30,000 clones, with around 90% as singletons. The source was peripheral blood mononuclear cells, collected before any cancer treatment. Every receptor here comes from a man aged 40 to 69 with stage III lung adenocarcinoma.

This rearrangement joins TRBV10-2 to TRBJ2-1; D tentatively reads TRBD1 or TRBD2 (5 bases each). Trimming left V 6 bases short and J 10 bases short, with 16 bases between. The CDR3 runs to 13 residues. Germline-derived CDR1 and CDR2 are WSHSY and SAAADI. The CDR3 is CASRGAGGLEQFF. CDR3 in DNA: TGCGCCAGCAGAGGCGCTGGGGGATTGGAGCAGTTCTTC.

This rearrangement joins TRBV18 to TRBJ1-1, with a possible D match to TRBD1 (6 bases). Germline values: CDR1 KGHSH, CDR2 LQKENI. Trimming cost V 6 bases and J 1 base, with 15 bases left between them. The CDR3 runs 15 residues. The CDR3 here is CASSPRQEANTEAFF. CDR3 in DNA: TGTGCCAGCTCCCCGCGACAGGAGGCGAACACTGAAGCTTTCTTT.

The chain joins TRBV7-2 to TRBJ1-1; D unclear. Per the germline V gene, CDR1 is SGHTA and CDR2 is FQGNSA. V was pared by 2 bases and J by 3 bases, with 13 bases between. The CDR3 is 15 residues long. This chain's CDR3 is CASSLRPATYTEAFF. CDR3 DNA: TGTGCCAGCAGCTTAAGGCCCGCGACTTACACTGAAGCTTTCTTT.

The V call is TRBV5-4, the J call TRBJ2-3; 8 bases map to TRBD1. Germline CDR1 SGHNT, CDR2 YYREEE (reference sequence). The CDR3 sequence is 14 residues long. V shed 2 bases and J 5 bases; nucleotides not matched to a gene: 4. The CDR3 DNA follows: TGTGCCAGCAGCTTAGGGACAGGAGGAGATACGCAGTATTTT. It encodes CASSLGTGGDTQYF.

This chain joins TRBV6-5 and TRBJ1-5; tentative D call: TRBD1 (5 bases). Germline CDR1 is MNHEY and CDR2 is SVGAGI. The ends were cut back, 2 bases at V and 7 bases at J, with 6 bases in the middle. This CDR3 region has 12 residues. The CDR3 nucleotides read TGTGCCAGCAGTTACGGGGGGCAGCCCCAGCATTTT. It translates to CASSYGGQPQHF.

The chain couples TRBV7-2 to TRBJ1-4; 7 bases fit TRBD1. This CDR3 has 16 amino acids. J was trimmed by 7 bases and V by 5 bases; bases with no gene match: 13. CDR1 and CDR2 (germline): SGHTA, FQGNSA. CDR3: CASSPPYRGEGEKLFF. The CDR3 nucleotides are TGTGCCAGCAGCCCCCCTTACAGGGGAGAGGGTGAAAAACTGTTTTTT.

In its sample, this clone was seen once. The chain couples TRBV9 to TRBJ1-4; D possibly corresponds to TRBD1 (5 bases). V gave up 4 bases and J gave up 2 bases, with 9 bases separating them. Germline V gives CDR1 SGDLS, CDR2 YYNGEE. The CDR3 covers 14 residues. Written as DNA, the CDR3 is TGTGCCAGCAGCCCCGGGGGGACTAATGAAAAACTGTTTTTT. Amino acids: CASSPGGTNEKLFF.

The chain combines TRBV11-2 with TRBJ2-7; perhaps TRBD1 as D (6 bases). Germline CDR1 is SGHAT and CDR2 is FQNNGV. The CDR3 is 17 amino acids. V was pared by 5 bases and J by 5 bases, with 25 bases between. The CDR3 sequence is CASSPLRIRAGDNEQYF. CDR3 nucleotide sequence: TGTGCCAGCAGCCCACTCCGAATTAGGGCAGGGGATAACGAGCAGTACTTC. The variable domain in full, completed from reference TRBV11-2 and TRBJ2-7, reads EAGVAQSPRYKIIEKRQSVAFWCNPISGHATLYWYQQILGQGPKLLIQFQNNGVVDDSQLPKDRFSAERLKGVDSTLKIQPAKLEDSAVYLCASSPLRIRAGDNEQYFGPGTRLTVT.

The rearrangement links TRBV11-3 to TRBJ1-6, with D hard to call. Trimming stripped 5 bases from V and 4 bases from J, with 12 bases between. This CDR3 is 15 amino acids long. The germline V gene encodes CDR1 SGHNT and CDR2 YENEEA. CDR3 protein: CASSLTGRYNSPLHF. The CDR3 DNA reads TGTGCCAGCAGCCTCACCGGCAGGTATAATTCACCCCTCCACTTT. Full variable domain (outside the CDR3, taken from reference TRBV11-3 and TRBJ1-6): EAGVVQSPRYKIIEKKQPVAFWCNPISGHNTLYWYLQNLGQGPELLIRYENEEAVDDSQLPKDRFSAERLKGVDSTLKIQPAELGDSAVYLCASSLTGRYNSPLHFGNGTRLTVT.

Only one count was recorded for this clone. The chain recombines TRBV11-2 with TRBJ2-1; 9 bases agree with TRBD2. V shed 5 bases, J shed 5 bases, and the junction held 7 bases outside the gene matches. The germline CDR1 and CDR2 sequences are SGHAT and FQNNGV. The CDR3 spans 15 residues. CDR3 nucleotide sequence: TGTGCCAGCAGCCCCTTTAGCGGGGGACACAATGAGCAGTTCTTC. Translation gives CASSPFSGGHNEQFF.

The CDR3 DNA reads as TGCGCCAGCAGCATAGACAGGGGTTTTACCGGGGAGCTGTTTTTT. Protein sequence: CASSIDRGFTGELFF. The genes are TRBV5-1 and TRBJ2-2; 8 bases agree with TRBD1. Germline trimming cut 4 bases from V and 5 bases from J; bases unmatched to any gene: 7. The germline V gene encodes CDR1 SGHRS and CDR2 YFSETQ. The length of the CDR3 is 15 residues.

The chain combines TRBV7-2 with TRBJ2-3; 11 bases agree with TRBD2. Germline CDR1 is SGHTA and CDR2 is FQGNSA. The ends lost 5 bases at V and 3 bases at J; junction bases unmatched: 7. The CDR3 is 16 residues long. CDR3: CASSLSGGAETDTQYF. The CDR3 coding sequence is TGTGCCAGCAGCCTTAGCGGGGGGGCTGAGACAGATACGCAGTATTTT.

This chain joins TRBV18 and TRBJ1-1, with D possibly being TRBD1 (5 bases). The CDR3 contains 15 residues. Looked up from germline, CDR1 is KGHSH and CDR2 is LQKENI. Between the trimmed V and J ends, which lost 6 bases and 3 bases, there was a span of 17 bases. In nucleotides, the CDR3 is TGTGCCAGCTCTCCTTATGCTCGGGGGGACACTGAAGCTTTCTTT. Residues: CASSPYARGDTEAFF.

The CDR3 DNA sequence: TGTGCCAGCAGTGTCTCCCAGCCGGTGGTGGATACGCAGTATTTT. Translating gives CASSVSQPVVDTQYF. This chain uses TRBV25-1 with TRBJ2-3; D not resolved. The germline V gene has CDR1 MGHDK and CDR2 SYGVNS. The CDR3 sequence is 15 residues long. V lost 4 bases and J 6 bases, leaving 17 bases between the germline ends. Looking up the rest from reference TRBV25-1 and TRBJ2-3 gives the full variable domain: EADIYQTPRYLVIGTGKKITLECSQTMGHDKMYWYQQDPGMELHLIHYSYGVNSTEKGDLSSESTVSRIRTEHFPLTLESARPSHTSQYLCASSVSQPVVDTQYFGPGTRLTVL.

V and J are TRBV30 and TRBJ1-2; D gene ambiguous. Between the trimmed V and J ends, which lost 0 bases and 3 bases, there was a span of 8 bases. The CDR3 spans 13 residues. From germline, CDR1 is GTSNPN and CDR2 SVGIG (reference sequence). In DNA, the CDR3 is TGTGCCTGGAGTGTTAACGGTTACTATGGCTACACCTTC. Translating gives CAWSVNGYYGYTF.

The genes are TRBV15 and TRBJ2-2, with 11 bases lining up with TRBD2. CDR3 length: 16 residues. Germline CDR1 LNHNV, CDR2 YYDKDF (reference sequence). Losses at the gene ends were 0 bases for V and 4 bases for J; bases not matched to a gene: 1. CDR3 region: CATSRETSGGTGELFF. Written as DNA, the CDR3 is TGTGCCACCAGCAGAGAAACTAGCGGGGGCACCGGGGAGCTGTTTTTT.

The gene calls are TRBV13 and TRBJ2-3; tentatively, D is TRBD1 or TRBD2 (5 bases each). The CDR3 covers 15 residues. Germline V gene lookup returns CDR1 PRHDT and CDR2 FYEKMQ (reference sequence). Trimming removed 5 bases at V and 4 bases at J, with 16 bases between. The CDR3 loop is CASSLRDHGADTQYF. CDR3 bases: TGTGCCAGCAGCCTCAGGGACCACGGGGCAGATACGCAGTATTTT.

The table lists this clone with a few counts. This chain uses TRBV15 with TRBJ2-5; D ambiguous. The CDR3 has 15 residues. Germline V gives CDR1 LNHNV, CDR2 YYDKDF (reference sequence). V was trimmed by 0 bases and J by 1 base, leaving 9 bases between them. CDR3 in amino acids: CATSREGFSQETQYF. Here the CDR3 DNA reads TGTGCCACCAGCAGAGAGGGGTTCAGCCAAGAGACCCAGTACTTC.

CDR3 DNA sequence: TGTGCCAGCAGGACCGGGACTCACACCGGGGAGCTGTTTTTT. It translates to CASRTGTHTGELFF. The gene calls are TRBV7-9 and TRBJ2-2; D perhaps matches TRBD2 (6 bases). Between the trimmed V and J ends, which lost 6 bases and 3 bases, there was a span of 11 bases. CDR3 length equals 14 residues. CDR1 and CDR2 (germline): SEHNR, FQNEAQ (reference sequence). The whole variable domain, remainder taken from reference TRBV7-9 and TRBJ2-2, is DTGVSQNPRHKITKRGQNVTFRCDPISEHNRLYWYRQTLGQGPEFLTYFQNEAQLEKSRLLSDRFSAERPKGSFSTLEIQRTEQGDSAMYLCASRTGTHTGELFFGEGSRLTVL.

This chain uses TRBV6-6 with TRBJ1-2; 8 bases map to TRBD1. Germline V gives CDR1 MNHNY, CDR2 SVGAGI (reference sequence). This CDR3 has 16 residues. Trimming at V came to 0 bases and at J to 5 bases, leaving 8 bases not matched to a gene. The CDR3 sequence is CASSYSKQGDRYGYTF. DNA for the CDR3: TGTGCCAGCAGTTACTCGAAACAGGGGGATCGTTATGGCTACACCTTC.

This clone has just one count. This sequence joins TRBV7-9 and TRBJ1-2; D remains unclear. The CDR3 contains 14 residues. Germline CDR1 reads SEHNR; CDR2 reads FQNEAQ (reference sequence). V gave up 0 bases and J gave up 4 bases, with 9 bases separating them. CDR3 in amino acids: CASSLAVRGYGYTF. CDR3 DNA: TGTGCCAGCAGCTTAGCGGTTCGGGGCTATGGCTACACCTTC.

This chain connects TRBV7-2 to TRBJ2-2; 10 nucleotides agree with TRBD1. Germline V lookup: CDR1 SGHTA, CDR2 FQGNSA. With 5 bases clipped from V and 3 bases from J, the junction kept 9 bases outside the gene matches. This CDR3 is built from 17 residues. The CDR3 here is CASSPWGQGLYTGELFF. The CDR3 bases are TGTGCCAGCAGCCCGTGGGGACAGGGGTTATACACCGGGGAGCTGTTTTTT.